A selection of T cell receptor beta chains follows, all from one sample in a study of T cell repertoires in cytomegalovirus infection. MiXCR, applied by TCRdb to the reads, yields one record per CDR3 protein. Of roughly 110,000 distinct CDR3 sequences in the sample, over 9.5% were seen once. These receptors have no identified antigens. The sequenced material came from PBMCs, sequenced either directly or after in vitro stimulation (not recorded which). The receptors shown here come from a human donor in good health (CMV status not recorded). Some clones in this sample may be carry-over from other donors' samples. Both conserved end residues are part of each CDR3. The D gene is left open where the match is weak. For some rows the clone size is stated as once, few or many, or as a class when expanded; others skip it.

v_call,d_call,j_call,clone_size,cdr3_nt,cdr3_aa
TRBV20-1,NA,TRBJ1-6,many,TGCAGTGCTAGACCCCTTATAGGAGCTTCACCCCTCCACTTT,CSARPLIGASPLHF
TRBV7-2,NA,TRBJ2-6,many,TGTGCCAGCAGCTTCCCCGGGACCGGGGCCAACGTCCTGACTTTC,CASSFPGTGANVLTF
TRBV27,TRBD2,TRBJ2-3,many,TGTGCCAGCAGTTTTTGGGGGGGAGATACGCAGTATTTT,CASSFWGGDTQYF
TRBV4-2,NA,TRBJ2-7,many,TGTGCCAGCAGCCAAGATGGAGTAGGGCAGGGCCCCTACGAGCAGTACTTC,CASSQDGVGQGPYEQYF
TRBV6-2/TRBV6-3,TRBD1,TRBJ1-1,few,TGTGCCAGCAGTTACCTTCGGCCCCGGTGGCAGGGGGACCTGAACACTGAAGCTTTCTTT,CASSYLRPRWQGDLNTEAFF
TRBV20-1,NA,TRBJ2-3,NA,TGCAGTGCTAGAGATGTATGGGGGCATACGCAGTATTTT,CSARDVWGHTQYF
TRBV7-6,TRBD1,TRBJ2-5,NA,TGTGCCAGCAGCTTACCGGCGGTCCAGGGGGCTCGTACCCAGTACTTC,CASSLPAVQGARTQYF
TRBV28,TRBD2,TRBJ2-7,NA,TGTGCCAGCATCGTTAGCGGGAGTAGACGCTACGAGCAGTACTTC,CASIVSGSRRYEQYF
TRBV6-2/TRBV6-3,NA,TRBJ1-5,many,TGTGCCAGCAGGAACATGGGGGGAGGCCAGCCCCAGCATTTT,CASRNMGGGQPQHF
TRBV7-2,TRBD1,TRBJ2-7,few,TGTGCCAGCGCCTGGGACAGGGGAGGATCCTACGAGCAGTACTTC,CASAWDRGGSYEQYF
TRBV7-7,NA,TRBJ2-5,many,TGTGCTAGCAGCTTCATGAGAGGAGAGACCCAGTACTTC,CASSFMRGETQYF
TRBV28,NA,TRBJ2-3,NA,TGTGCCAGCAGTTTAGGCTCTTCCCTCACAGATACGCAGTATTTT,CASSLGSSLTDTQYF
TRBV19,TRBD1,TRBJ2-5,many,TGTGCCAGTAGTATCGACAGGGGAAAGCAAGAGACCCAGTACTTC,CASSIDRGKQETQYF
TRBV6-6,NA,TRBJ2-1,NA,TGTGCCAGCAGTTCGTCGGGGCTCTCCTACAATGAGCAGTTCTTC,CASSSSGLSYNEQFF
TRBV7-2,NA,TRBJ2-5,NA,TGTGCCAGCAGCTTAACAGTCCGGGAGACCCAGTACTTC,CASSLTVRETQYF
TRBV7-2,NA,TRBJ2-3,NA,TGTGCCCTGCGGTCTGGGGGTACAGATACGCAGTATTTT,CALRSGGTDTQYF
TRBV30,NA,TRBJ2-1,few,TGTGCCTGGAGCCCCGCCAAGGGAAGGGTCCGAAATGAGCAGTTCTTC,CAWSPAKGRVRNEQFF
TRBV12-5,NA,TRBJ2-2,NA,TGTGCTAGTGGCTCAAGGGACACCGGGGAGCTGTTTTTT,CASGSRDTGELFF
TRBV12-3/TRBV12-4,TRBD1,TRBJ2-3,many,TGTGCCAGCAGTTTGGGACAGACACCAGATACGCAGTATTTT,CASSLGQTPDTQYF
TRBV23-1,NA,TRBJ2-1,few,TGCGCCAGCAGTCAACCCCCTTTCGATGAGCAGTTCTTC,CASSQPPFDEQFF
TRBV6-2/TRBV6-3,TRBD1,TRBJ1-5,NA,TGTGCCAGCAGTGATCAACAGGGGAATCAGCCCCAGCATTTT,CASSDQQGNQPQHF
TRBV2,NA,TRBJ1-1,many,TGTGCCAGCAGGGGTACGAGGGTCTTGAACACTGAAGCTTTCTTT,CASRGTRVLNTEAFF
TRBV12-3/TRBV12-4,TRBD2,TRBJ2-3,NA,TGTGCCAGCAGTCGGGGACTAGCGGGAGGTTCAGATACGCAGTATTTT,CASSRGLAGGSDTQYF
TRBV2,TRBD1,TRBJ2-2,many,TGTGCCACCACAACCGGGACAGGGAACACCGGGGAGCTGTTTTTT,CATTTGTGNTGELFF
TRBV7-2,TRBD1,TRBJ2-1,many,TGTGCCAGCAGCTTGGGCCCAGGGGACAGGGGGCAGTTCTTC,CASSLGPGDRGQFF